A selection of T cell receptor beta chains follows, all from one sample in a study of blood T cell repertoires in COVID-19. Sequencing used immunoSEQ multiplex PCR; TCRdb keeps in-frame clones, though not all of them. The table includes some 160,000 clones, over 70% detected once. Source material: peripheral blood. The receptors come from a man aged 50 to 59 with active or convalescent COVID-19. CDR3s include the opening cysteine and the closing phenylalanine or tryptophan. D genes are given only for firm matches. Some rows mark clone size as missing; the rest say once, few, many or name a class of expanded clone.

CDR3aa: CATSRGSWANIQYF
CDR3nt: TGTGCCACCAGCAGGGGCTCTTGGGCGAACATTCAGTACTTC
v_gene: TRBV15
abundance: NA
d_gene: NA
j_gene: TRBJ2-4

CDR3aa: CASSLQGSTDTQYF
CDR3nt: TGTGCCAGCAGCTTACAGGGAAGCACAGATACGCAGTATTTT
v_gene: TRBV5-6
abundance: NA
d_gene: NA
j_gene: TRBJ2-3

CDR3aa: CASSSGLAGGPLEQFF
CDR3nt: TGCGCCAGCAGCTCGGGACTAGCGGGAGGGCCTCTGGAGCAGTTCTTC
v_gene: TRBV5-1
abundance: NA
d_gene: TRBD2
j_gene: TRBJ2-1

CDR3aa: CASSLLAGTADTQYF
CDR3nt: TGTGCCAGCAGTTTACTAGCGGGAACCGCAGATACGCAGTATTTT
v_gene: TRBV6-4
abundance: once
d_gene: TRBD2
j_gene: TRBJ2-3

CDR3aa: CASSFSTWITGELFF
CDR3nt: TGTGCCAGCTCCTTCTCGACTTGGATAACCGGGGAGCTGTTTTTT
v_gene: TRBV18
abundance: NA
d_gene: NA
j_gene: TRBJ2-2

CDR3aa: CASSHSGTGDLGSPLHF
CDR3nt: TGTGCCAGTAGCCATTCCGGGACAGGGGATTTGGGATCACCCCTCCACTTT
v_gene: TRBV19
abundance: once
d_gene: TRBD1
j_gene: TRBJ1-6

CDR3aa: CAWSVELAGERGEQFF
CDR3nt: TGTGCCTGGAGTGTAGAACTAGCGGGAGAGAGGGGTGAGCAGTTCTTC
v_gene: TRBV30
abundance: NA
d_gene: TRBD2
j_gene: TRBJ2-1

CDR3aa: CASSEGAWQPQHF
CDR3nt: TGTGCCAGCAGTGAGGGGGCATGGCAGCCCCAGCATTTT
v_gene: TRBV6-6
abundance: few
d_gene: TRBD1
j_gene: TRBJ1-5

CDR3aa: CASSPSGTYYEQYF
CDR3nt: TGTGCCAGCAGTCCCAGCGGGACCTATTACGAGCAGTACTTC
v_gene: TRBV27
abundance: few
d_gene: TRBD2
j_gene: TRBJ2-7

CDR3aa: CAISPNEVNTEAFF
CDR3nt: TGTGCCATCAGTCCGAATGAGGTGAACACTGAAGCTTTCTTT
v_gene: TRBV10-3
abundance: NA
d_gene: NA
j_gene: TRBJ1-1

CDR3aa: CASSQGHPSSETQYF
CDR3nt: TGTGCCAGCAGTCAGGGACACCCCAGTTCAGAGACCCAGTACTTC
v_gene: TRBV28
abundance: NA
d_gene: NA
j_gene: TRBJ2-5

CDR3aa: CASSPDRVQETQYF
CDR3nt: TGTGCCAGCAGTCCGGACAGGGTCCAAGAGACCCAGTACTTC
v_gene: TRBV28
abundance: NA
d_gene: TRBD1
j_gene: TRBJ2-5

CDR3aa: CASSAGQGPSYEQYF
CDR3nt: TGTGCCAGCAGCGCCGGACAGGGGCCTTCCTACGAGCAGTACTTC
v_gene: TRBV6-5
abundance: NA
d_gene: TRBD1
j_gene: TRBJ2-7

CDR3aa: CASRYNQRFGGYGYTF
CDR3nt: TGTGCCAGCAGATACAACCAGAGGTTCGGTGGGTATGGCTACACCTTC
v_gene: TRBV27
abundance: NA
d_gene: NA
j_gene: TRBJ1-2

CDR3aa: CAISVEVYYEQYF
CDR3nt: TGTGCCATCAGTGTAGAGGTGTACTACGAGCAGTACTTC
v_gene: TRBV10-3
abundance: NA
d_gene: NA
j_gene: TRBJ2-7

CDR3aa: CASSIAGEGNQPQHF
CDR3nt: TGTGCCAGTAGTATAGCCGGGGAGGGCAATCAGCCCCAGCATTTT
v_gene: TRBV19
abundance: once
d_gene: NA
j_gene: TRBJ1-5

CDR3aa: CASSPRGYDTQYF
CDR3nt: TGTGCCAGCAGCCCACGGGGGTATGATACGCAGTATTTT
v_gene: TRBV7-6
abundance: NA
d_gene: NA
j_gene: TRBJ2-3

CDR3aa: CASSQPDRGETEAFF
CDR3nt: TGTGCCAGCAGCCAACCGGACAGGGGGGAAACTGAAGCTTTCTTT
v_gene: TRBV16
abundance: NA
d_gene: TRBD1
j_gene: TRBJ1-1

CDR3aa: CATSDYGQMQYF
CDR3nt: TGTGCCACCAGTGACTACGGACAGATGCAGTACTTC
v_gene: TRBV24-1
abundance: NA
d_gene: NA
j_gene: TRBJ2-5

CDR3aa: CASSVRGGGDTQYF
CDR3nt: TGTGCCAGCAGCGTACGCGGGGGGGGTGATACGCAGTATTTT
v_gene: TRBV9
abundance: NA
d_gene: TRBD2
j_gene: TRBJ2-3

CDR3aa: CASSPGTGPWEQYF
CDR3nt: TGTGCCAGCAGCCCCGGGACAGGACCCTGGGAGCAGTACTTC
v_gene: TRBV7-8
abundance: few
d_gene: TRBD1
j_gene: TRBJ2-7

CDR3aa: CASSLLGAKGYTF
CDR3nt: TGTGCCAGCAGTCTTCTGGGGGCAAAGGGCTACACCTTC
v_gene: TRBV2
abundance: NA
d_gene: NA
j_gene: TRBJ1-2

CDR3aa: CASSEAGGQYNEQFF
CDR3nt: TGTGCCAGCAGTGAGGCGGGAGGGCAGTACAATGAGCAGTTCTTC
v_gene: TRBV6-4
abundance: NA
d_gene: TRBD2
j_gene: TRBJ2-1

CDR3aa: CASSLAYEQYF
CDR3nt: TGTGCCAGCAGCCTTGCCTACGAGCAGTACTTC
v_gene: TRBV28
abundance: NA
d_gene: NA
j_gene: TRBJ2-7

CDR3aa: CASSVAPGSGNTIYF
CDR3nt: TGTGCCAGCAGCGTAGCCCCGGGATCTGGAAACACCATATATTTT
v_gene: TRBV9
abundance: once
d_gene: NA
j_gene: TRBJ1-3

CDR3aa: CARVIGGSYEQYF
CDR3nt: TGTGCCAGAGTTATTGGAGGCTCCTACGAGCAGTACTTC
v_gene: TRBV19
abundance: NA
d_gene: NA
j_gene: TRBJ2-7

CDR3aa: CATSGSDRAGQFF
CDR3nt: TGTGCCACCAGCGGGTCCGACAGGGCCGGGCAGTTCTTC
v_gene: TRBV15
abundance: NA
d_gene: TRBD1
j_gene: TRBJ2-1

CDR3aa: CASSSAEGEVETQYF
CDR3nt: TGTGCCAGCAGCTCAGCCGAGGGGGAAGTTGAGACCCAGTACTTC
v_gene: TRBV7-3
abundance: NA
d_gene: NA
j_gene: TRBJ2-5

CDR3aa: CASSPTTSGINEQFF
CDR3nt: TGTGCCAGCAGTCCGACAACTAGCGGGATAAATGAGCAGTTCTTC
v_gene: TRBV27
abundance: NA
d_gene: TRBD2
j_gene: TRBJ2-1

CDR3aa: CASPPSPRTGRRTDTQYF
CDR3nt: TGTGCCAGCCCACCGTCGCCCAGGACAGGTAGGAGGACAGATACGCAGTATTTT
v_gene: TRBV21-1
abundance: NA
d_gene: NA
j_gene: TRBJ2-3

CDR3aa: CASGGNTIYF
CDR3nt: TGTGCCAGCGGCGGAAACACCATATATTTT
v_gene: TRBV7-9
abundance: NA
d_gene: NA
j_gene: TRBJ1-3

CDR3aa: CASSGVPPNSPLHF
CDR3nt: TGTGCCAGCAGTGGAGTGCCGCCGAATTCACCCCTCCACTTT
v_gene: TRBV28
abundance: NA
d_gene: NA
j_gene: TRBJ1-6

CDR3aa: CATSGLDNEKLFF
CDR3nt: TGTGCCACCAGTGGCCTAGATAATGAAAAACTGTTTTTT
v_gene: TRBV24-1
abundance: NA
d_gene: NA
j_gene: TRBJ1-4

CDR3aa: CASSYGTGGDEQYF
CDR3nt: TGTGCCAGCAGTTACGGGACAGGGGGTGACGAGCAGTACTTC
v_gene: TRBV6-5
abundance: NA
d_gene: TRBD1
j_gene: TRBJ2-7

CDR3aa: CASSLHRGEGNTIYF
CDR3nt: TGTGCCAGCAGTTTACACAGGGGGGAGGGAAACACCATATATTTT
v_gene: TRBV28
abundance: NA
d_gene: TRBD1
j_gene: TRBJ1-3

CDR3aa: CASRGDFNQPQHF
CDR3nt: TGCGCCAGCAGAGGGGATTTCAATCAGCCCCAGCATTTT
v_gene: TRBV4-1
abundance: NA
d_gene: NA
j_gene: TRBJ1-5

CDR3aa: CASSSIAGDTQYF
CDR3nt: TGTGCCAGCAGCTCGATAGCGGGAGATACGCAGTATTTT
v_gene: TRBV11-3
abundance: NA
d_gene: TRBD2
j_gene: TRBJ2-3

CDR3aa: CASSYRDRGSRQYF
CDR3nt: TGTGCCAGCAGTTACCGGGACAGGGGAAGCAGGCAGTACTTC
v_gene: TRBV27
abundance: NA
d_gene: TRBD1
j_gene: TRBJ2-7

CDR3aa: CAIRGLAGGTDTQYF
CDR3nt: TGTGCCATCAGGGGACTAGCGGGCGGCACAGATACGCAGTATTTT
v_gene: TRBV10-3
abundance: NA
d_gene: TRBD2
j_gene: TRBJ2-3

CDR3aa: CASSQNPTGGGYGYTF
CDR3nt: TGTGCCAGCAGCCAAAACCCGACAGGGGGCGGCTATGGCTACACCTTC
v_gene: TRBV3-1/TRBV3-2
abundance: NA
d_gene: TRBD1
j_gene: TRBJ1-2

CDR3aa: CASSNSGQGSDYGYTF
CDR3nt: TGTGCCAGCAGTAACTCGGGACAGGGATCGGACTATGGCTACACCTTC
v_gene: TRBV6-5
abundance: NA
d_gene: TRBD1
j_gene: TRBJ1-2